This T cell receptor (beta chain) emerged from a study of blood T cell repertoires in COVID-19. On the study more broadly: Both acute and convalescent COVID-19 samples were obtained from the United States, Italy and Spain.

Original analysis: Estimates of nucleated cell counts were drawn from the amplification of reference gene primers. Clones were sequenced by immunoSEQ multiplex PCR, and TCRdb holds only the in-frame ones, with some missing. V and J calls and clone size are given by that table; D and trimming were obtained from the DNA. The data show approximately 300,000 clones, nearly 90% seen once. The study drew participants aged about 18 to 90 years from some 25 US areas. Researchers sorted participants into cohorts using their self-reported clinical history. The CDR3 runs 13 residues. Trimming removed 2 bases at V and 0 bases at J, with 5 bases between. The V gene's germline CDR1 is MDHEN and CDR2 SYDVKM.

This clonotype originated in a woman younger than 35 with acute COVID-19. Sequencing was done on a sample of PBMCs or T cells enriched from blood (not recorded which). The chain uses TRBV28 and TRBJ2-7; no reliable D call. The CDR3 loop is CASSLINSYEQYF. The CDR3 nucleotides read TGTGCCAGCAGTTTAATCAACTCCTACGAGCAGTACTTC.